One sample yielded the 8 T cell receptor beta chains listed below, sequenced in a study of blood T cell repertoires in COVID-19. TCRdb's table, derived via immunoSEQ multiplex PCR, lists solely in-frame clones and lacks some. The sample has under 350,000 clones, 80% to 90% seen once; the top ten hold around 4.5%. The sequenced sample consisted of PBMCs or T cells enriched from blood (not recorded which). These receptors originate from a woman in her forties with acute COVID-19.

The chain joins TRBV9 to TRBJ1-3, with 7 nucleotides matching TRBD1. The CDR3 consists of 15 residues. V trimming: 3 bases; J trimming: 1 base; junction bases outside the gene matches: 4. The V gene's germline CDR1 is SGDLS and CDR2 YYNGEE. CDR3 in DNA: TGTGCCAGCAGCGGACAGGGCCGGTCTGGAAACACCATATATTTT. Its protein product is CASSGQGRSGNTIYF.

This clone was counted once. J is TRBJ1-6 and V is TRBV18, with D perhaps TRBD1 (5 bases). CDR1 KGHSH and CDR2 LQKENI come from the germline V gene. The CDR3 is 16 amino acids. Trimming took 0 bases from V and 8 from J, leaving 14 bases between them. CDR3 sequence reads: CASSPPARAMYSPLHF. The CDR3 bases are TGTGCCAGCTCACCACCCGCCAGGGCCATGTATTCACCCCTCCACTTT.

The rearrangement joins TRBV3-1 (or the pseudogene TRBV3-2) to TRBJ1-2; D ambiguous. This CDR3 has 13 residues. V lost 3 bases, J lost 6 bases, and 11 bases lay in between. Per the germline V gene, CDR1 is LGHDT and CDR2 is YNNKEL (reference sequence). CDR3 region: CASSHSVLDGYTF. As DNA, the CDR3 is TGTGCCAGCAGCCATAGCGTATTGGATGGCTACACCTTC.

The J gene is TRBJ1-5, the V gene TRBV19; 8 bases line up with TRBD1. There are 16 residues in the CDR3. V was clipped by 6 bases and J by 4 bases; unmatched bases: 11. From germline, CDR1 is LNHDA and CDR2 SQIVND (reference sequence). The CDR3 reads CASRHPGGRGNQPQHF. In DNA, the CDR3 is TGTGCCAGTAGACACCCAGGGGGCCGTGGGAATCAGCCCCAGCATTTT.

The rearrangement joins TRBV9 to TRBJ2-1, with D perhaps TRBD1 (6 bases). V gave up 5 bases and J gave up 5 bases, with 17 bases separating them. Germline CDR1 is SGDLS and CDR2 is YYNGEE. This CDR3 has 15 amino acids. CDR3 coding DNA: TGTGCCAGCAGATCACCAGGGACAAGGAACAATGAGCAGTTCTTC. This gives the protein CASRSPGTRNNEQFF.

The rearrangement joins TRBV5-6 to TRBJ2-5; 9 bases are shared with TRBD1. The germline V gene encodes CDR1 SGHDT and CDR2 YYEEEE. V was clipped by 6 bases and J by 4 bases; unmatched bases: 10. There are 15 residues in the CDR3. The CDR3: CASTELKTGGETQYF. In DNA form, the CDR3 reads TGTGCCAGCACCGAGTTGAAGACAGGGGGAGAGACCCAGTACTTC.

The rearrangement uses TRBV7-8 and TRBJ2-7, with 7 bases aligning to TRBD2. J was trimmed by 5 bases and V by 5 bases; bases with no gene match: 21. Germline V CDR1 and CDR2: SGHVS, FQNEAQ. The CDR3 spans 18 residues. The CDR3 loop is CASSQPGRQGGVIDEQYF. CDR3 nucleotide sequence: TGTGCCAGCAGCCAACCGGGGCGGCAGGGAGGGGTGATAGACGAGCAGTACTTC.

This clone was recorded only once. This chain uses TRBV6-5 with TRBJ2-5; TRBD2 matches 10 bases. After removal of 7 bases from V and 5 bases from J, the junction contained 7 bases not matched to a gene. CDR3 length equals 14 residues. The germline gives CDR1 MNHEY, CDR2 SVGAGI. DNA for the CDR3: TGTGCCAGCAACCAGCGGGAGGGCGGGGAGACCCAGTACTTC. It is translated as CASNQREGGETQYF.